Listed below are T cell receptor beta chains from one sample, sequenced in a study of blood T cell repertoires in COVID-19. Sequencing used immunoSEQ multiplex PCR; TCRdb keeps in-frame clones, though not all of them. Of around 260,000 clones in the sample, 91% were seen once. Sequencing was performed on peripheral blood. These receptors all stem from a woman in her twenties or thirties with COVID-19, enrolled during active disease. CDR3s include the opening cysteine and the closing phenylalanine or tryptophan. The order of the fields is clone size, D gene, J gene, V gene, CDR3 DNA, CDR3 protein. D genes are given only for firm matches. Size values are once, few and many counts, or a class for expanded clones, and some rows have none.

>.|.|TRBJ2-3|TRBV5-4
TGTGCCAGCAGCTTCACGACTCCGGGAATATCAGATACGCAGTATTTT
CASSFTTPGISDTQYF
>.|.|TRBJ1-2|TRBV5-6
TGTGCCAGCAGCTTGGGGCCTGGGGAGTCCTATGGCTACACCTTC
CASSLGPGESYGYTF
>few|TRBD1|TRBJ1-1|TRBV27
TGTGCCAGCAGTTTTTTAGGGGACAGAGGTCGGACTGAAGCTTTCTTT
CASSFLGDRGRTEAFF
>.|.|TRBJ1-1|TRBV5-5
TGTGCCAGCAGCTTGGACTGGGGGCCGGGTGAAGCTTTCTTT
CASSLDWGPGEAFF
>.|TRBD1|TRBJ2-7|TRBV6-4
TGTGCCAGCAGCCGTGACAGGGATCACGAGCAGTACTTC
CASSRDRDHEQYF
>.|TRBD1|TRBJ1-5|TRBV11-2
TGTGCCAGCAGTCCGGACAGGGGGGTTGAGCCCCAGCATTTT
CASSPDRGVEPQHF
>.|.|TRBJ2-5|TRBV25-1
TGTGCCAGCAGTGATGGCGGGTTGGGGGAGACCCAGTACTTC
CASSDGGLGETQYF
>.|TRBD2|TRBJ2-1|TRBV20-1
TGCAGTGCTAGTGGGACTAGCGGGCTCAATGAGCAGTTCTTC
CSASGTSGLNEQFF
>.|.|TRBJ2-3|TRBV5-1
TGCGCCAGCAGCTTGGCTGGCGGGAGCACAGATACGCAGTATTTT
CASSLAGGSTDTQYF
>.|.|TRBJ2-3|TRBV28
TGTGCCAGCACAGGGGATACGCAGTATTTT
CASTGDTQYF
>.|TRBD1|TRBJ1-5|TRBV7-9
TGTGCCAGCAGCGGGACAGGGGGCGAGCAGCCCCAGCATTTT
CASSGTGGEQPQHF
>.|TRBD2|TRBJ2-3|TRBV3-1/TRBV3-2
TGTGCCAGCAGCCAAGGGACTAGCGCAGATACGCAGTATTTT
CASSQGTSADTQYF
>.|TRBD2|TRBJ2-7|TRBV7-8
TGTGCCAGCAGCTTAGTCGACCGGGAGGTTTACTACGAGCAGTACTTC
CASSLVDREVYYEQYF
>.|.|TRBJ2-1|TRBV6-5
TGTGCCAGCAGTATTCGAGGGGGTGAGCAGTTCTTC
CASSIRGGEQFF
>.|TRBD1|TRBJ2-2|TRBV27
TGTGCCAGCAGCAGGGACAGGACCGGGGAGCTGTTTTTT
CASSRDRTGELFF
>.|TRBD2|TRBJ2-1|TRBV6-6
TGTGCCAGCAGAGGGTCGATCGGGCGGGAGAAGTTCTTC
CASRGSIGREKFF
>.|TRBD2|TRBJ2-5|TRBV10-3
TGTGCCATCAGAAACGGACTAGCGGGAGAGGAAGAGACCCAGTACTTC
CAIRNGLAGEEETQYF
>once|TRBD2|TRBJ2-1|TRBV9
TGTGCCAGCAGCCCTGGGGGGGCGGGAGGCGCCCGTACAACGTACAATGAGCAGTTCTTC
CASSPGGAGGARTTYNEQFF
>.|TRBD1|TRBJ1-5|TRBV3-1/TRBV3-2
TGTGCCAGCAGCCAGAGAACAGGGGTTCAGCCCCAGCATTTT
CASSQRTGVQPQHF
>.|.|TRBJ2-1|TRBV5-1
TGCGCCAGCAGCTTGGTGTTGTCGTTAGGCGGCAATGAGCAGTTCTTC
CASSLVLSLGGNEQFF
>.|TRBD2|TRBJ2-5|TRBV11-1
TGTGCCAGCAGCCCCCGGTGGCGGGGGGCAGGAGAGACCCAGTACTTC
CASSPRWRGAGETQYF
>.|.|TRBJ1-1|TRBV19
TGTGCCAGTAGTAACCAGGGAGGGAACACTGAAGCTTTCTTT
CASSNQGGNTEAFF
>once|.|TRBJ2-7|TRBV12-3/TRBV12-4
TGTGCCAGCAGCTTACAGGGAAAATACGAGCAGTACTTC
CASSLQGKYEQYF
>.|TRBD1|TRBJ1-5|TRBV6-2/TRBV6-3
TGTGCCAGCAGTTACACGGGACAGGTTAATCAGCCCCAGCATTTT
CASSYTGQVNQPQHF
>.|TRBD1|TRBJ1-2|TRBV10-3
TGTGCCATCAATACCGGGACAGGGTTTGGCTACACCTTC
CAINTGTGFGYTF
>.|TRBD2|TRBJ2-1|TRBV6-5
TGTGCCAGCAGTTTCCCCTCTCTAGCGGTCTACAATGAGCAGTTCTTC
CASSFPSLAVYNEQFF
>.|.|TRBJ2-6|TRBV10-3
TGTGCCATCAGTGAAACAGGGCCCGGGGCCAACGTCCTGACTTTC
CAISETGPGANVLTF
>.|.|TRBJ1-4|TRBV28
TGTGCCAGCAGTTTACCGGGGGTTCGTGAAAAACTGTTTTTT
CASSLPGVREKLFF
>.|TRBD2|TRBJ2-3|TRBV30
TGTGCCTGGAGTGTAGCTAGCGGGGGCACAGATACGCAGTATTTT
CAWSVASGGTDTQYF
>.|.|TRBJ1-5|TRBV23-1
TGCGCCAGCAGTGGCGGGTTTCGTTATAGCAATCAGCCCCAGCATTTT
CASSGGFRYSNQPQHF
>.|TRBD2|TRBJ2-3|TRBV5-1
TGCGCCAGCAGCCAGGAGGCTAGCGGGAGGAGCACAGATACGCAGTATTTT
CASSQEASGRSTDTQYF
>.|.|TRBJ2-1|TRBV2
TGTGCCAGCAGTCAGTCACTCGGACAGCTGGATGAGCAGTTCTTC
CASSQSLGQLDEQFF
>.|.|TRBJ2-6|TRBV5-4
TGTGCCAGCAGCTTGGGCGGGACCGCTGGGTTTGGGGCCAACGTCCTGACTTTC
CASSLGGTAGFGANVLTF
>.|.|TRBJ1-1|TRBV5-1
TGCGCCAGCAGCTTGGGGTCCGGAGGGAACACTGAAGCTTTCTTT
CASSLGSGGNTEAFF
>.|TRBD1|TRBJ2-1|TRBV6-4
TGTGCCAGCAGTGTTGACAGGGGGCTATCCTACAATGAGCAGTTCTTC
CASSVDRGLSYNEQFF
>.|TRBD1|TRBJ2-5|TRBV5-4
TGTGCCTCCGAATCGAGACAGGGGCAAGAGACCCAGTACTTC
CASESRQGQETQYF
>.|.|TRBJ2-7|TRBV5-5
TGTGCCAGCAGCTTGGACGCAGGGGAAGTTTACGAGCAGTACTTC
CASSLDAGEVYEQYF